This TCR beta chain stems from a study of identical twins. The CDR3 sequence is 15 residues long. The ends were cut back, 3 bases at V and 1 base at J, with 13 bases in the middle. From germline, CDR1 is DFQATT and CDR2 SNEGSKA (reference sequence). This clonotype was detected many times. The antigen is undetermined. TCRdb re-analysed the 5' RACE reads in MiXCR, keeping a single row per CDR3 protein. Of 250,000 or so distinct CDR3 sequences in the sample, 5.5% to 7% were seen once. Study results and limitations: Twins' surplus sharing was weaker for beta out-of-frame sequences. Out-of-frame alpha sequences shared by twins showed excess low generation probability. Part of the zero-insertion signal could reflect confounding by invariant MAIT and iNKT cells.

The same data also contributed to another study, on yellow fever vaccine responses in identical twins. That paper states: Each twin's T cell response to the vaccine was reported to look partly convergent and partly personalized.

Sequenced input: memory (CD45RO+) T cells sorted from blood. The clonotype comes from a woman aged 18-29 years in good health. The chain employs TRBV20-1 and TRBJ1-5; D is possibly TRBD1 (6 bases). CDR3 sequence reads: CSARLGGASNQPQHF. DNA for the CDR3: TGCAGTGCTAGGCTAGGGGGGGCGAGCAATCAGCCCCAGCATTTT.